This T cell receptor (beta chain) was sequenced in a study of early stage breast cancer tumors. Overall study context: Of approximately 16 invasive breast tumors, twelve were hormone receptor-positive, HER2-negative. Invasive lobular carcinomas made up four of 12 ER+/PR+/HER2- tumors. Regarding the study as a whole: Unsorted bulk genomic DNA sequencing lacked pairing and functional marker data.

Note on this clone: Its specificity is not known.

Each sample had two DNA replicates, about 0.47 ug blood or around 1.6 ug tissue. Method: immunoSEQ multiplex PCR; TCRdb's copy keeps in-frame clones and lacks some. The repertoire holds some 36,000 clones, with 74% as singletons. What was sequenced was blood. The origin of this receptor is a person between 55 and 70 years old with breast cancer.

The CDR3 protein is CASRHPMTGNTGELFF. The CDR3 DNA reads as TGTGCCAGCAGGCACCCAATGACAGGGAACACCGGGGAGCTGTTTTTT. This chain joins TRBV28 and TRBJ2-2, with a possible D match to TRBD1 (6 bases). The CDR3 spans 16 residues. Looked up from germline, CDR1 is MDHEN and CDR2 is SYDVKM. V lost 6 bases to trimming and J lost 1 base, with 15 bases between them.